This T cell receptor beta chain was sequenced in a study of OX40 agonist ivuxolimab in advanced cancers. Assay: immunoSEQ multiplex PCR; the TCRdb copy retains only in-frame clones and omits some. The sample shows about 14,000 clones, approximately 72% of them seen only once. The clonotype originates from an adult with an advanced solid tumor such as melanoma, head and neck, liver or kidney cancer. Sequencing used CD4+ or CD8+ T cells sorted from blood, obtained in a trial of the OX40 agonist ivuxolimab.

CDR3 nucleotide sequence: TGTGCCAGCAGCAGCGCCGGGGCCGCCTACGAGCAGTACTTC. Translation: CASSSAGAAYEQYF. This chain links TRBV5-6 with TRBJ2-7; TRBD1 or TRBD2 may be the D gene (5 bases each). The germline V gene encodes CDR1 SGHDT and CDR2 YYEEEE. This CDR3 contains 14 residues. Trimming stripped 4 bases from V and 2 bases from J, with 13 bases between.